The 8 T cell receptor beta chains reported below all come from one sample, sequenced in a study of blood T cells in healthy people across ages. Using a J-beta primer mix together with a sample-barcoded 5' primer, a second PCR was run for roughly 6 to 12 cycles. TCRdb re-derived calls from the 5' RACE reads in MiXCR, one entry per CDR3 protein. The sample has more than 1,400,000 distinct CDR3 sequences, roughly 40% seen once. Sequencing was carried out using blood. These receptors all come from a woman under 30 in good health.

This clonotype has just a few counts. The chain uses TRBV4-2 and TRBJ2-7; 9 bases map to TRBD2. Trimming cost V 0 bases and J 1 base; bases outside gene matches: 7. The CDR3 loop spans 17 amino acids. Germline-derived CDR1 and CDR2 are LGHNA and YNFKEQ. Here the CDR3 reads CASSQDGSGGPSYEQYF. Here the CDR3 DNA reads TGTGCCAGCAGCCAAGATGGGAGCGGGGGGCCGTCCTACGAGCAGTACTTC.

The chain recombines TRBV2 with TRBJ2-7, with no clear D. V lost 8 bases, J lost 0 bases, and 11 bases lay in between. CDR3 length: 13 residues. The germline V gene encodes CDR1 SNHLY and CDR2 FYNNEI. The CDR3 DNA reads TGTGCCAGCCGAGGCTGGAGCTCCTACGAGCAGTACTTC. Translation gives CASRGWSSYEQYF. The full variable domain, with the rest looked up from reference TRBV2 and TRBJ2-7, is EPEVTQTPSHQVTQMGQEVILRCVPISNHLYFYWYRQILGQKVEFLVSFYNNEISEKSEIFDDQFSVERPDGSNFTLKIRSTKLEDSAMYFCASRGWSSYEQYFGPGTRLTVT.

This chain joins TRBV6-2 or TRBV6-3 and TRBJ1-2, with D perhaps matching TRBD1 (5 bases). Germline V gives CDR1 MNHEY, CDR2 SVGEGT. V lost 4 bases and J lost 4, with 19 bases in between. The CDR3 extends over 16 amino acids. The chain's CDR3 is CASSSDSQYGLYGYTF. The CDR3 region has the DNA TGTGCCAGCAGTTCCGACAGCCAGTACGGACTCTATGGCTACACCTTC.

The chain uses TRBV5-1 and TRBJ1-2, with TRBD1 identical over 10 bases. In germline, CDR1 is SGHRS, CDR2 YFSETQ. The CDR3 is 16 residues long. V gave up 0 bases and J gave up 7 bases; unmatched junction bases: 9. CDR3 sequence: CASSLAGDRGVGGYTF. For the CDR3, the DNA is TGCGCCAGCAGCTTGGCGGGGGACAGGGGAGTTGGTGGCTACACCTTC.

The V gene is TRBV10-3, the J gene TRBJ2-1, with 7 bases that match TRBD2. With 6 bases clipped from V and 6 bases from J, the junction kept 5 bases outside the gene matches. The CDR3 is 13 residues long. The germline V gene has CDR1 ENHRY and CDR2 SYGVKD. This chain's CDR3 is CAISPGRGNEQFF. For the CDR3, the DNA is TGTGCCATCAGCCCGGGGAGGGGCAATGAGCAGTTCTTC.

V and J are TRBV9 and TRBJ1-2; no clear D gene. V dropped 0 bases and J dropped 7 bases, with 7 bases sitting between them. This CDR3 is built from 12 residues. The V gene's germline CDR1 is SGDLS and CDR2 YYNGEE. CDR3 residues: CASSVDGFGYTF. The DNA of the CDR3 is TGTGCCAGCAGCGTAGACGGATTTGGCTACACCTTC.

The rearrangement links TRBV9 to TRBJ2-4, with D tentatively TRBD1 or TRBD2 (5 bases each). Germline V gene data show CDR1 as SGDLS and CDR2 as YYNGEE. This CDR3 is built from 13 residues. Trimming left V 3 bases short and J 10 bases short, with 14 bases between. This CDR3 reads CASSAGTGFIQYF. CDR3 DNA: TGTGCCAGCAGCGCGGGGACGGGCTTTATTCAGTACTTC.

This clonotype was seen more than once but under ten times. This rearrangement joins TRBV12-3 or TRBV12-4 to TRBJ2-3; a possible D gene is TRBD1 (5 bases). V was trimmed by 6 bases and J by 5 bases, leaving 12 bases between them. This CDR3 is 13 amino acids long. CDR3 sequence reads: CASSFGRGDTQYF. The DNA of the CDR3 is TGTGCCAGCAGCTTCGGAAGGGGAGATACGCAGTATTTT.